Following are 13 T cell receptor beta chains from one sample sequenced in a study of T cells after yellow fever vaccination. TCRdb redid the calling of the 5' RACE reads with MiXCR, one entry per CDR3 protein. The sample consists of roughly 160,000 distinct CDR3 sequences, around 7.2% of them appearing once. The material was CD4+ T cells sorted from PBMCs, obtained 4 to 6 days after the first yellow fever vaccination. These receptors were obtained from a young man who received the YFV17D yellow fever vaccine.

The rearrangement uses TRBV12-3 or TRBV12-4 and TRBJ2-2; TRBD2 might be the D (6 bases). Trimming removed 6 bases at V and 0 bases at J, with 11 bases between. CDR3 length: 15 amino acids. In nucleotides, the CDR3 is TGTGCCAGCAGATGGACTAACGCGAACACCGGGGAGCTGTTTTTT. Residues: CASRWTNANTGELFF.

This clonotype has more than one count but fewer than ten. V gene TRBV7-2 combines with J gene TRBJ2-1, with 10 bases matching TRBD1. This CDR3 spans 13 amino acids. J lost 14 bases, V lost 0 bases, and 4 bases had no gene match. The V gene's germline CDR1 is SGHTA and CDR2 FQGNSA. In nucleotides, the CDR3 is TGTGCCAGCAGCTTAGCGGGGACAGGGGAGGAGTTCTTC. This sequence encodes CASSLAGTGEEFF.

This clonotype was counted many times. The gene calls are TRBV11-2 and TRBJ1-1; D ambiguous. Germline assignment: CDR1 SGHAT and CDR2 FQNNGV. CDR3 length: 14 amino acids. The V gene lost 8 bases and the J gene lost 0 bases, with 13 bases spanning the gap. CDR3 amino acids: CASSGLTMNTEAFF. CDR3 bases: TGTGCCAGCTCGGGCCTCACCATGAACACTGAAGCTTTCTTT.

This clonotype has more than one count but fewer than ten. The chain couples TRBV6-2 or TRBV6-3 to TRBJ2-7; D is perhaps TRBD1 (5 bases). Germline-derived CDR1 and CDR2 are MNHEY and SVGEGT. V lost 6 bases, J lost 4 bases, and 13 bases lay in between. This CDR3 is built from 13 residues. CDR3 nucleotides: TGTGCCAGCAGCGACGGACATAAGTACGAGCAGTACGTC. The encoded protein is CASSDGHKYEQYV.

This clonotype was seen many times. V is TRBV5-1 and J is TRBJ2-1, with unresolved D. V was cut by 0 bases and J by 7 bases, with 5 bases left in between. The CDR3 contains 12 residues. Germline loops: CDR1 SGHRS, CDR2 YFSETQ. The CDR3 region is CASSLAGNEQFF. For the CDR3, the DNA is TGCGCCAGCAGCTTGGCCGGGAATGAGCAGTTCTTC.

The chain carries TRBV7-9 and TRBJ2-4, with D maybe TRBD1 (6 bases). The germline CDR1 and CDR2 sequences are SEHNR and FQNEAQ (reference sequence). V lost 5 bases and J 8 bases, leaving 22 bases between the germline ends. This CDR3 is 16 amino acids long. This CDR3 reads CASSVRPGDDGDIQYF. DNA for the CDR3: TGTGCCAGCAGCGTTCGACCAGGGGACGATGGGGACATTCAGTACTTC.

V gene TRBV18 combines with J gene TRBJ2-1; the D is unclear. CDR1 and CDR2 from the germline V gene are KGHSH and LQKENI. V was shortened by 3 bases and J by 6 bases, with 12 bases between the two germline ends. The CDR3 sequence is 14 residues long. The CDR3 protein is CASSPSYSTNEQFF. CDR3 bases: TGTGCCAGCTCACCTTCGTACAGTACCAATGAGCAGTTCTTC. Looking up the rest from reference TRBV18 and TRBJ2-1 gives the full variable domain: NAGVMQNPRHLVRRRGQEARLRCSPMKGHSHVYWYRQLPEEGLKFMVYLQKENIIDESGMPKERFSAEFPKEGPSILRIQQVVRGDSAAYFCASSPSYSTNEQFFGPGTRLTVL.

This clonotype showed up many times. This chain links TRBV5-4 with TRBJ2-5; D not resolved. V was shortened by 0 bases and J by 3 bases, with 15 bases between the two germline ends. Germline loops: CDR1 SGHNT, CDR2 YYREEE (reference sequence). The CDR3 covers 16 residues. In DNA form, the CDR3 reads TGTGCCAGCAGCTTGGGCGGCGCTTACACGAAAGAGACCCAGTACTTC. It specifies CASSLGGAYTKETQYF.

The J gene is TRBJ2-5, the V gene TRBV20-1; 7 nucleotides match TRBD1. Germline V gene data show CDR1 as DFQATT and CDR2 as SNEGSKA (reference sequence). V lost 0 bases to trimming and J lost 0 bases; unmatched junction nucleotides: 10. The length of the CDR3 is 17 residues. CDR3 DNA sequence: TGCAGTGCTAGAGATTATCTCCGACAGGGACACCAAGAGACCCAGTACTTC. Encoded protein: CSARDYLRQGHQETQYF.

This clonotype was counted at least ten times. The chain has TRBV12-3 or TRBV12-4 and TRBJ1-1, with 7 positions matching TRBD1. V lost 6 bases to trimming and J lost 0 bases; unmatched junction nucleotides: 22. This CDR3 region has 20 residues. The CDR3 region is CASSISRDRSIRQMNTEAFF. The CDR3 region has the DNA TGTGCCAGCAGCATTAGCCGGGACAGATCCATCCGGCAAATGAACACTGAAGCTTTCTTT.

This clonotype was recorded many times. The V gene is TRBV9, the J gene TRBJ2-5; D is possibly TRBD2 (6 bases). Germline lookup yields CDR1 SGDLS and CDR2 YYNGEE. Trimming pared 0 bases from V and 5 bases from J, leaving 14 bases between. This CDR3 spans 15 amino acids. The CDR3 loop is CASSVAGTEGETQYF. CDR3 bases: TGTGCCAGCAGCGTAGCAGGGACTGAGGGGGAGACCCAGTACTTC. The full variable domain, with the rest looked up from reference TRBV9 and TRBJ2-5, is DSGVTQTPKHLITATGQRVTLRCSPRSGDLSVYWYQQSLDQGLQFLIQYYNGEERAKGNILERFSAQQFPDLHSELNLSSLELGDSALYFCASSVAGTEGETQYFGPGTRLLVL.

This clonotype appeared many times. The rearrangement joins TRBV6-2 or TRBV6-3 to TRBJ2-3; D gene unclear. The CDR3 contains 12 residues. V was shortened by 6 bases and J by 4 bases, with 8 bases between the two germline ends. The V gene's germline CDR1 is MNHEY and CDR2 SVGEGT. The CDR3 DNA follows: TGTGCCAGCAGCCACGCGCCAGATACGCAGTATTTT. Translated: CASSHAPDTQYF.

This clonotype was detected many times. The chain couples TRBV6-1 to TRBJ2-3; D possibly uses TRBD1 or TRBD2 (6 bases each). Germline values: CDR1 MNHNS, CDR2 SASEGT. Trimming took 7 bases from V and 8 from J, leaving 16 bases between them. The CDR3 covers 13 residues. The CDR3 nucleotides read TGTGCCAGCAACCCACCGGGGGCCACTACGCAGTATTTT. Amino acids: CASNPPGATTQYF.